The next 2 T cell receptor beta chains were all read from a single sample in a study of T cell repertoires in cytomegalovirus infection. MiXCR was run by TCRdb on the reads, yielding one entry per CDR3 protein. The sample lists 400,000 or so distinct CDR3 sequences, roughly 20% occurring once. The sample consisted of PBMCs. Receptor source: a human donor in good health (CMV status not recorded). Some clones in this sample may be carry-over from other donors' samples.

In its sample, this clonotype was seen a few times. This chain connects TRBV2 to TRBJ1-4; 8 bases agree with TRBD1. Germline loops: CDR1 SNHLY, CDR2 FYNNEI. The length of the CDR3 is 14 residues. Losses at the gene ends were 4 bases for V and 5 bases for J; bases not matched to a gene: 3. CDR3 loop: CASSAGTGNEKLFF. DNA for the CDR3: TGTGCCAGCAGTGCCGGGACAGGAAATGAAAAACTGTTTTTT.

The gene calls are TRBV5-6 and TRBJ1-6; TRBD1 is a possible D gene (5 bases). Deletions cut 6 bases from V and 9 bases from J, with 22 bases between. The CDR3 sequence is 16 residues long. Germline CDR1 is SGHDT and CDR2 is YYEEEE. Here the CDR3 reads CASTQTHHGGSSPLHF. DNA of the CDR3: TGTGCCAGCACCCAAACCCATCATGGGGGTAGTTCACCCCTCCACTTT.